The sequence of this T cell receptor (beta chain) was determined in a study of blood T cell repertoires in COVID-19. Authors' methods: Reference gene primer amplification gave nucleated cell count estimates. Assay used: immunoSEQ multiplex PCR; TCRdb lists only in-frame clones, some missing. The DNA gave D and trimming, while V, J and clone size come from that table. The sample includes about 320,000 clones, 90% of them seen just once. The ends lost 8 bases at V and 5 bases at J; junction bases unmatched: 12. The CDR3 is made up of 14 amino acids. CDR1 SQVTM and CDR2 ANQGSEA come from the germline V gene. Individuals drawn from 20 to 25 US areas were about 18 to 95 years old. Assignments of participants to cohorts depended upon their own reported clinical history.

The chain combines TRBV29-1 with TRBJ2-5, with 9 bases lining up with TRBD1. Sequenced input: PBMCs or T cells enriched from blood (not recorded which). This clonotype was sampled from a man aged 60-69 years who had recovered from COVID-19. CDR3 nucleotide sequence: TGCAGCCTAACTAGGACAGGGGTATTGGAGACCCAGTACTTC. This encodes CSLTRTGVLETQYF.